This TCR beta chain appears in the sequencing data of a study of blood T cell repertoires in COVID-19. While infection was still active, Seattle patients were enrolled and then followed longitudinally. Here immunoSEQ multiplex PCR was the method, and the copy in TCRdb shows in-frame clones only, minus some. This sample yields 300,000 to 400,000 clones, of which about nine tenths are seen a single time; about 7.3% belongs to the top ten. The germline V gene has CDR1 SGHAT and CDR2 FQNNGV. V lost 5 bases and J lost 0; bases outside the gene matches: 8. This CDR3 is built from 17 residues. The material sequenced was peripheral blood. This sequence joins TRBV11-2 and TRBJ2-4, with TRBD2 matching over 9 bases. This clonotype originated in an older woman with COVID-19, enrolled during active disease. CDR3 sequence: CASSPRASGVAKNIQYF. The CDR3 region has the DNA TGTGCCAGCAGCCCCCGGGCTAGCGGGGTAGCCAAAAACATTCAGTACTTC.